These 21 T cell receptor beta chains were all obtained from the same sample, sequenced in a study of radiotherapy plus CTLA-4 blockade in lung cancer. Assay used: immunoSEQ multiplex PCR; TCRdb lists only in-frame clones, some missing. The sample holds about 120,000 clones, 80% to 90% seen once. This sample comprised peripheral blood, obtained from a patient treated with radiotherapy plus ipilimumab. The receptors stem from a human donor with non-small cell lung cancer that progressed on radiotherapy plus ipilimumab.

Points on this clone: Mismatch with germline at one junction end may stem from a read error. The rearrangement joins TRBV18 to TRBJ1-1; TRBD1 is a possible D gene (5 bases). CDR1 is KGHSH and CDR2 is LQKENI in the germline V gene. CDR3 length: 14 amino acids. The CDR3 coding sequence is TGTGCCAGCTCGCCACAGGAGTTGAACACTGAAGCTTTCTTT. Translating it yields CASSPQELNTEAFF.

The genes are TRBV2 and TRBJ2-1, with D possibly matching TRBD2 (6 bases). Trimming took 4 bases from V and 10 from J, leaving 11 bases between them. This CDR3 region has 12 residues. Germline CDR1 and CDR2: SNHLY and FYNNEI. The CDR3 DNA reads TGTGCCAGCAGTGGGGACTTCAGGGAGCAGTTCTTC. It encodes CASSGDFREQFF.

In DNA form, the CDR3 reads TGCGCCAGCAGCTGGCAGGGGCCCACCGGGGAGCTGTTTTTT. Its translation: CASSWQGPTGELFF. The J gene is TRBJ2-2, the V gene TRBV5-1; tentatively, D is TRBD1 (6 bases). In germline, CDR1 is SGHRS, CDR2 YFSETQ. The CDR3 length is 14 residues. The V end was cut by 3 bases, the J end by 4 bases, with 10 bases between.

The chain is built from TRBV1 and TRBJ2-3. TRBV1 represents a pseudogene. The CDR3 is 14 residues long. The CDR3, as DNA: TGCACCAGCAACCCCCGGGGACGCACAGATACGCAGTATTTT. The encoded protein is CTSNPRGRTDTQYF.

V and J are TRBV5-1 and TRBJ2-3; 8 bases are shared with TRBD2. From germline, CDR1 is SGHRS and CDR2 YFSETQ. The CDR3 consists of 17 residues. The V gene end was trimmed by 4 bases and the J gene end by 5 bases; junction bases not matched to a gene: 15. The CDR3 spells CASSIHQAGARIDTQYF. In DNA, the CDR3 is TGCGCCAGCAGCATCCATCAAGCGGGAGCGAGGATAGATACGCAGTATTTT. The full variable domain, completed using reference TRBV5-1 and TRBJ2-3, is KAGVTQTPRYLIKTRGQQVTLSCSPISGHRSVSWYQQTPGQGLQFLFEYFSETQRNKGNFPGRFSGRQFSNSRSEMNVSTLELGDSALYLCASSIHQAGARIDTQYFGPGTRLTVL.

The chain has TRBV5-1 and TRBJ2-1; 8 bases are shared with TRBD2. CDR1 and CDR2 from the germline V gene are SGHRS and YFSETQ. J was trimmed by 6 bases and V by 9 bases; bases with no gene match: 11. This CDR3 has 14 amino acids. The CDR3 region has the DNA TGCGCCACCTCCGAGGGCGGGAGGACCAATGAGCAGTTCTTC. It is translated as CATSEGGRTNEQFF.

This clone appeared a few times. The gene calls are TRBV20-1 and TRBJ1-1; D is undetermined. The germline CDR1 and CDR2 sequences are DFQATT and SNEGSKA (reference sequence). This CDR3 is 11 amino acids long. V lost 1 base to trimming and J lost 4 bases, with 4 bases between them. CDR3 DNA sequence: TGCAGTGCTAGAGGAGGCACTGAAGCTTTCTTT. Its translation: CSARGGTEAFF.

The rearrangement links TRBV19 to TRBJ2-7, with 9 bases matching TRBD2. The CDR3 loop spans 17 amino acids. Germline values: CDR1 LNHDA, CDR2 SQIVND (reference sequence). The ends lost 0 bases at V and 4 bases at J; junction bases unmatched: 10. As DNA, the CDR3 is TGTGCCAGTAGTATAGATCTTAGCGGGAGACGTGGATACGAGCAGTACTTC. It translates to CASSIDLSGRRGYEQYF.

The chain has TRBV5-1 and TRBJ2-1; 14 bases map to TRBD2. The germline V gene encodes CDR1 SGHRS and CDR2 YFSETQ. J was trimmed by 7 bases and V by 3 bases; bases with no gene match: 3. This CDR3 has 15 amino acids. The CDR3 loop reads CASSWGLAGANEQFF. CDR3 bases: TGCGCCAGCAGCTGGGGACTAGCGGGAGCTAATGAGCAGTTCTTC.

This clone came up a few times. The CDR3 is CAIKGLAGPNEQFF. The CDR3 DNA is TGTGCCATCAAGGGACTAGCGGGACCCAATGAGCAGTTCTTC. This chain joins TRBV10-3 and TRBJ2-1; 13 bases are shared with TRBD2. With V trimmed by 7 bases and J by 6 bases, 3 bases remained unmatched. This CDR3 has 14 residues. Per germline, CDR1 ENHRY and CDR2 SYGVKD.

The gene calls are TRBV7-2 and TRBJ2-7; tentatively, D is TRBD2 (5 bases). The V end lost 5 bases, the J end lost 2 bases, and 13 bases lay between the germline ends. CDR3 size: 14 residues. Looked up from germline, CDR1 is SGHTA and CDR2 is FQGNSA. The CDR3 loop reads CASSATSTTYEQYF. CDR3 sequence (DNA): TGTGCCAGCAGCGCGACCTCGACTACCTACGAGCAGTACTTC.

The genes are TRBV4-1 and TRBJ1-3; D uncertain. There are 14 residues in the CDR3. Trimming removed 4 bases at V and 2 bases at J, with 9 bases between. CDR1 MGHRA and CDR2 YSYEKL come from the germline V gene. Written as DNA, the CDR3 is TGCGCCAGCAGCCTGCTTGAACCTGGAAACACCATATATTTT. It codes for CASSLLEPGNTIYF.

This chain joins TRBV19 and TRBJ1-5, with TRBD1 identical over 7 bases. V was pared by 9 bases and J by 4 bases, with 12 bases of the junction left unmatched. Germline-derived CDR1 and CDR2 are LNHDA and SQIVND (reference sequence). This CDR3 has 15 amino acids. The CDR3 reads CASHTGAGGNQPQHF. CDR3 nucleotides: TGTGCCAGCCACACAGGGGCGGGGGGGAATCAGCCCCAGCATTTT.

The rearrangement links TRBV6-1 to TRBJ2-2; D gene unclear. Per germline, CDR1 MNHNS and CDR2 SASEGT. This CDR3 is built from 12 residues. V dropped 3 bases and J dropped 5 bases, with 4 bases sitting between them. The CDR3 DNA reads TGTGCCAGCAGTGATGTGACCGGGGAGCTGTTTTTT. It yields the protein CASSDVTGELFF.

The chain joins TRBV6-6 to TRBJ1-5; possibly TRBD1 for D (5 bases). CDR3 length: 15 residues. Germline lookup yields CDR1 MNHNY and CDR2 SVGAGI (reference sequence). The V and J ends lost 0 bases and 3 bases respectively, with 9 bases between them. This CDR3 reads CASSYSSTDNQPQHF. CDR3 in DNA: TGTGCCAGCAGTTACTCGTCGACAGACAATCAGCCCCAGCATTTT.

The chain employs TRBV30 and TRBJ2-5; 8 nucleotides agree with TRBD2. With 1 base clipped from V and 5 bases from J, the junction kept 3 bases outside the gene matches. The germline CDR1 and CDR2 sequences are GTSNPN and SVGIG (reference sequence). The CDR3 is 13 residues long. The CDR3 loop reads CAWSDGRGETQYF. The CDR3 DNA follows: TGTGCCTGGAGTGACGGGAGGGGTGAGACCCAGTACTTC.

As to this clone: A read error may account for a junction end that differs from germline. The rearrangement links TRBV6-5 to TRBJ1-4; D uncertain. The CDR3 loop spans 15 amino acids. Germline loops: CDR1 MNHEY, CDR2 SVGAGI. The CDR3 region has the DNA TGTGCCAGCAGCTACTTAGGGAAAGTCGGTGAAAAACTGTTTTTT. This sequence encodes CASSYLGKVGEKLFF.

CDR3 bases: TGCGCCAGCAGCCGAGGGGAGCTGAGTGAAAAACTGTTTTTT. Residues: CASSRGELSEKLFF. This chain uses TRBV5-1 with TRBJ1-4; TRBD1 might be the D (5 bases). The CDR3 sequence is 14 residues long. V lost 4 bases, J lost 7 bases, and 14 bases lay in between. CDR1 SGHRS and CDR2 YFSETQ come from the germline V gene.

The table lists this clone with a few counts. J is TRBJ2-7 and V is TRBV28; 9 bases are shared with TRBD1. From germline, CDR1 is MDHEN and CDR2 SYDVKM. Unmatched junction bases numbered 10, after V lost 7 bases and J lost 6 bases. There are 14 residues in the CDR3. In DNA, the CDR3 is TGTGCCAGCACCCCCGGGACAGGGATGGTCGAGCAGTACTTC. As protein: CASTPGTGMVEQYF. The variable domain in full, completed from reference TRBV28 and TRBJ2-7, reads DVKVTQSSRYLVKRTGEKVFLECVQDMDHENMFWYRQDPGLGLRLIYFSYDVKMKEKGDIPEGYSVSREKKERFSLILESASTNQTSMYLCASTPGTGMVEQYFGPGTRLTVT.

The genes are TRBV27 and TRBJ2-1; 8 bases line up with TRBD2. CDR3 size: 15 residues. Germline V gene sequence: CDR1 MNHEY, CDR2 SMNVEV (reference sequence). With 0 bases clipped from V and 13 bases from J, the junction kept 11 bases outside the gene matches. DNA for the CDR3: TGTGCCAGCAGTTTATCGCACAGCGATCGGGAGGGACAGTTCTTC. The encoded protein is CASSLSHSDREGQFF.

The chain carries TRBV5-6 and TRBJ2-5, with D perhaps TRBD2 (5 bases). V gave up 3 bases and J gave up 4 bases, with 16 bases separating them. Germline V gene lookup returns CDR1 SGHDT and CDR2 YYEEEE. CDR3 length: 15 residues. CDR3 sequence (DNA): TGTGCCAGCAGCTCCGGGGTGGGAGTTGGAGAGACCCAGTACTTC. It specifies CASSSGVGVGETQYF.